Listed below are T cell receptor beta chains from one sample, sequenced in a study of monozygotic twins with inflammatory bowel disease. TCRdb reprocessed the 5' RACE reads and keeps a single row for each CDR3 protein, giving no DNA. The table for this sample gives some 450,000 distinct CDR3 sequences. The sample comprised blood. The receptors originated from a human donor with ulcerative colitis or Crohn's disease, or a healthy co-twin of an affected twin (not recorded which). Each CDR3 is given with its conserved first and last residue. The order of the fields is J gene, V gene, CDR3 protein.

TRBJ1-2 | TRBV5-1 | CASSLNGGQFYTF
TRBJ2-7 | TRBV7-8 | CASSLAASGSYEQYF
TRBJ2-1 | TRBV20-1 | CSARGNKRGIYNEQFF
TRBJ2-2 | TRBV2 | CASIPRVNTGELFF
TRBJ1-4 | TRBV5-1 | CASSSEQAIKWKLFF
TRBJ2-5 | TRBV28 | CASSPQGSAKTQYF
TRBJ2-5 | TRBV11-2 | CASSLSPTTSGTYQETQYF
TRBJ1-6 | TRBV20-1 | CSARGARGANSPLHF
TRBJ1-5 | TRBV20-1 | CSAQAGYNQPQHF
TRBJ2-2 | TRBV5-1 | CASSSDGGGTGELFF
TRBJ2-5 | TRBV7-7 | CASSEGGLALETQYF
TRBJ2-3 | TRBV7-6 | CASSLGRLAGVGDTQYF
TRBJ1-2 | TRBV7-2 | CASSSQGGWANYGYTF
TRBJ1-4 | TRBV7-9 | CACSLGQGAANEKLFF
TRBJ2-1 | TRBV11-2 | CASSFWGTGTGLDNEQFF
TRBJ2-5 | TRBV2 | CASNQNSGTQETQYF
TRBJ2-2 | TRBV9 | CASSVREGPGELFF
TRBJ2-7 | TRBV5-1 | CASSWDRGTEQYF
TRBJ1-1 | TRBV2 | CASSADPLAEAFF
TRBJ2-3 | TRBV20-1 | CSASQESTDTQYF
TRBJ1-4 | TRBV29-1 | CSVKSTTNEKLFF
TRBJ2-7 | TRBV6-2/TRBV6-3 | CASSLATYEQYF
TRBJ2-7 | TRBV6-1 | CASSTDTAEQYF
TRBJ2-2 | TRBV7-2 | CASSLVEGYTGELFF
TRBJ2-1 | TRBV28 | CASSPPLAGGSDQNEQFF
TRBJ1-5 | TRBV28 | CASTLGGIINNQPQHF
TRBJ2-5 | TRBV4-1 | CASSQGTSGETQYF
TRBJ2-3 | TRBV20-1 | CSAPPITDTQYF
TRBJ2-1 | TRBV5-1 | CASSFRGGREQFF
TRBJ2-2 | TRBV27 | CASSFMDRALTGELFF